This T cell receptor beta chain stems from a study of blood T cell repertoires in COVID-19. Turning to the study itself: Spain, Italy and the United States supplied samples that represented acute and convalescent COVID-19.

Trimming at V came to 0 bases and at J to 0 bases, leaving 13 bases not matched to a gene. Germline CDR1 is LGHNA and CDR2 is YNFKEQ. The CDR3 loop spans 21 amino acids. Enrolled through a virtual design, the participants were between roughly 18 and 90 years of age and came from around 25 US areas. Study processing details: By means of reference gene primer amplification, nucleated cell counts were estimated. The repertoire was sequenced with immunoSEQ multiplex PCR; TCRdb's copy has only in-frame clones and lacks some. The V and J calls and the clone size are those of that table, but D and trimming were determined from the DNA. The repertoire has 150,000 to 200,000 clones, about 80% of them found once; the top ten carry 5.2%.

V is TRBV4-2 and J is TRBJ2-7; 14 nucleotides match TRBD2. The sequenced material came from PBMCs or T cells enriched from blood (not recorded which). The sequence was obtained from a woman aged 55-70 years with acute COVID-19. CDR3 sequence reads: CASSQDPAVPGLAGASYEQYF. CDR3 coding DNA: TGTGCCAGCAGCCAAGATCCAGCTGTCCCGGGACTAGCGGGGGCCTCCTACGAGCAGTACTTC.